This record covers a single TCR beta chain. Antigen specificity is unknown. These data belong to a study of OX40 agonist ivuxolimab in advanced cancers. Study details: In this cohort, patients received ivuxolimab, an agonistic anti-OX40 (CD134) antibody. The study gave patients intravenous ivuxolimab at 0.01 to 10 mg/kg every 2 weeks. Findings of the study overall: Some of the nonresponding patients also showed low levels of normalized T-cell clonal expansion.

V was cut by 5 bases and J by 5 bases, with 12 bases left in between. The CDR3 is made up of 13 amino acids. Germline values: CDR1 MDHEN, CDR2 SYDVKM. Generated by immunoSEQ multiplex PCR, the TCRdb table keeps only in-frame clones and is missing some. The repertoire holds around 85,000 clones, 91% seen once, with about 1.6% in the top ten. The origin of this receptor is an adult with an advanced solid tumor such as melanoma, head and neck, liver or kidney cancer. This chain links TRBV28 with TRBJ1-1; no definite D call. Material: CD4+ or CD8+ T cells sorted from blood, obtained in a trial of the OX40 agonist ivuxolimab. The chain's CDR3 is CASSVITETEAFF. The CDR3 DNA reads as TGTGCCAGCAGTGTTATCACAGAAACTGAAGCTTTCTTT.